The clone carrying this T cell receptor (beta chain) has more than one count but fewer than ten. Its specificity is not known. The CDR3 is 15 residues long. Germline-derived CDR1 and CDR2 are MDHEN and SYDVKM. V shed 2 bases and J shed 2 bases, with 12 bases lying between them. This sample stems from a study of shared clonotypes between healthy human individuals. Points from the study as a whole: Blood alone was sampled, and tissue repertoires likely differ.

Assay execution proceeded at the deep level. This table comes from immunoSEQ multiplex PCR, and its TCRdb copy is limited to in-frame clones, with some not included. The data hold more than 400,000 clones, with roughly 80% observed a single time. Among the donors, all were Caucasian adults who lived in Nashville, Tennessee. Unsorted samples used approximately 99 million PBMCs for genomic DNA. Sequencing input: PBMCs. The clonotype was recovered from a woman aged 40 to 50 in good health. Some clones in this sample may be carry-over from other donors' samples. The chain links TRBV28 to TRBJ1-1; tentatively, D is TRBD1 (5 bases). This CDR3 is CASSLGGNRNTEAFF. CDR3 coding DNA: TGTGCCAGCAGTTTAGGGGGGAACAGAAACACTGAAGCTTTCTTT. Drawing the rest from reference TRBV28 and TRBJ1-1, the complete variable domain is DVKVTQSSRYLVKRTGEKVFLECVQDMDHENMFWYRQDPGLGLRLIYFSYDVKMKEKGDIPEGYSVSREKKERFSLILESASTNQTSMYLCASSLGGNRNTEAFFGQGTRLTVV.